This T cell receptor (beta chain) stems from a study of low-dose radiotherapy and immunotherapy resistance in tumors. Study at large: Cohort 1 got 0.5 Gy per fraction every 2 weeks, 6.5 Gy in total.

This clonotype was seen many times. CDR3 length equals 14 residues. The V and J ends lost 5 bases and 3 bases, in that order; junction bases with no gene match: 7. Germline CDR1 is SEHNR and CDR2 is FQNEAQ (reference sequence). Time point given: before trial treatment. Primers targeting TRAV and TRBV primed first-strand cDNA, covering alpha and beta chains. The TCRs were subjected to amplification over approximately 18 PCR cycles employing a constant-region primer in conjunction with a V-primer adapter. A single record per CDR3 protein comes from TCRdb applying MiXCR to the reads. The sample contains tens of thousands of distinct CDR3 sequences, roughly a sixth of which appear only once.

This chain connects TRBV7-9 to TRBJ2-7; 7 bases map to TRBD1. The material sequenced was PBMCs, taken before treatment. This clonotype was obtained from a male donor with prostate cancer. CDR3 sequence (DNA): TGTGCCAGCAGCAACGCCGGGACAGTCTACGAGCAGTACTTC. It specifies CASSNAGTVYEQYF.